The present T cell receptor beta chain was sequenced within a study of shared clonotypes between healthy human individuals. The CDR3 length is 14 residues. The V gene end was trimmed by 6 bases and the J gene end by 8 bases; junction bases not matched to a gene: 9. Germline values: CDR1 SGHTA, CDR2 FQGNSA. Generated by immunoSEQ multiplex PCR, the TCRdb table keeps only in-frame clones and is missing some. The sample consists of 950,000 to 1,100,000 clones, about three quarters of them appearing once. Sequencing used memory CD4+ T cells sorted from blood. Subset: CD45RA-negative fraction. This TCR derives from a young man in good health. This chain connects TRBV7-2 to TRBJ2-1; 8 bases map to TRBD2. This CDR3 is CASRGLTSDYEQFF. CDR3 DNA sequence: TGTGCCAGCAGGGGGTTGACTAGCGACTATGAGCAGTTCTTC.